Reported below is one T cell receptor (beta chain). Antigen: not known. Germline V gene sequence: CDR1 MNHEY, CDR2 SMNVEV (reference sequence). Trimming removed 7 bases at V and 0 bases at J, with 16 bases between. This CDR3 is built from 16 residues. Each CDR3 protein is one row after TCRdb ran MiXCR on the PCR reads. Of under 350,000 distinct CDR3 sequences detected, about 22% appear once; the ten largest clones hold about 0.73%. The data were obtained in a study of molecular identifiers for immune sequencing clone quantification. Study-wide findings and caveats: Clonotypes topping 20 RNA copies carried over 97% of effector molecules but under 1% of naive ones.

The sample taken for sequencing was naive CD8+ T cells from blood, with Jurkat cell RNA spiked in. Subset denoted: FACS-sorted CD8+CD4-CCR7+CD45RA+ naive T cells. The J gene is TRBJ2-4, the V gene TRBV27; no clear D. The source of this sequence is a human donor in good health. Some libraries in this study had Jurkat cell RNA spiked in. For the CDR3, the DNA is TGTGCCAGCACCGATATCGTTGGGCTAGCCAAAAACATTCAGTACTTC. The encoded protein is CASTDIVGLAKNIQYF.